This TCR beta chain was retrieved from a study of cytotoxic CD8 clonotypes in ibrutinib-treated CLL. Study-level results: Treatment left the uncommon public clonotypes either contracted or stable in frequency.

CDR1 and CDR2 (germline): MGHDK, SYGVNS. V was clipped by 6 bases and J by 3 bases, with 8 bases between them. The CDR3 sequence is 12 residues long. A remark on this clone: Its antigen is unknown.

Generated by immunoSEQ multiplex PCR, the TCRdb table keeps only in-frame clones and is missing some. Among 300,000 to 350,000 clones listed, just under 80% were seen once. The clonotype was recovered from a human donor with chronic lymphocytic leukemia. The source was PBMCs, collected before ibrutinib treatment. The chain couples TRBV25-1 to TRBJ1-2; D gene ambiguous. The DNA of the CDR3 is TGTGCCAGCAGGGGTGGGGACTATGGCTACACCTTC. This translates into CASRGGDYGYTF.